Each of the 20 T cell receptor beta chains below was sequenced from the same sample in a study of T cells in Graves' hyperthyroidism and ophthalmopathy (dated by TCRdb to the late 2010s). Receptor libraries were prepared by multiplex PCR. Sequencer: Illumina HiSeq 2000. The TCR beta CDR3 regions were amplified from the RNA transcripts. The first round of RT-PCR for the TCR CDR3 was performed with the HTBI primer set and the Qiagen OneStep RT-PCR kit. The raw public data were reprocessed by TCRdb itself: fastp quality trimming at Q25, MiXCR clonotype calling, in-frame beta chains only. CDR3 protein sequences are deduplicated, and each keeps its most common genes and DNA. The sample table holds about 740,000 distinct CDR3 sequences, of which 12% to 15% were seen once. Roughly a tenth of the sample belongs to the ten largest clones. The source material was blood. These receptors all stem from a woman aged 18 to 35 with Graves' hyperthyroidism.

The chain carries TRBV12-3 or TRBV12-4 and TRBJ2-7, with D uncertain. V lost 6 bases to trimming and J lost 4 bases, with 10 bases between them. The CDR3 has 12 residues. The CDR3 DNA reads TGTGCCAGCAGCCGACTGATATACGAGCAGTACTTC. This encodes CASSRLIYEQYF.

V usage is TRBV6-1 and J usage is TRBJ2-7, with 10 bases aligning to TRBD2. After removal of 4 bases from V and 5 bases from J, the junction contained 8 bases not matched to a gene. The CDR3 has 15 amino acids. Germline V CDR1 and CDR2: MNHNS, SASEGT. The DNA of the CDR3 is TGTGCCAGCAGTGGGACCACTAGCGGGATTGACGAGCAGTACTTC. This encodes CASSGTTSGIDEQYF.

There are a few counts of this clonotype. Here the CDR3 reads CSANPPLHLGTGELFF. The CDR3 DNA reads TGCAGTGCTAATCCCCCTCTCCACTTGGGCACCGGGGAGCTGTTTTTT. The chain has TRBV20-1 and TRBJ2-2; D is undetermined. This CDR3 is built from 16 residues. Between the trimmed V and J ends, which lost 4 bases and 4 bases, there was a span of 19 bases. Germline loops: CDR1 DFQATT, CDR2 SNEGSKA (reference sequence).

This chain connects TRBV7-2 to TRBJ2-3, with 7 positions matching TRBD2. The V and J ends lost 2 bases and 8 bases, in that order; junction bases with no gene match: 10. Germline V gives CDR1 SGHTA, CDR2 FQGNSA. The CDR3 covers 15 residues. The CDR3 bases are TGTGCCAGCAGCTTACGGGGAGCGGGGCTCGGTACGCAGTATTTT. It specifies CASSLRGAGLGTQYF.

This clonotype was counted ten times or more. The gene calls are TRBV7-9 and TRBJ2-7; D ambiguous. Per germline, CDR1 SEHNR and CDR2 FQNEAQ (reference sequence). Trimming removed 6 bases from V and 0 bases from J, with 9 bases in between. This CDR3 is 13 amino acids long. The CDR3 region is CASSLDGSYEQYF. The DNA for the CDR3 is TGTGCCAGCAGTCTGGACGGCTCCTACGAGCAGTACTTC. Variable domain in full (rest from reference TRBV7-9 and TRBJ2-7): DTGVSQNPRHKITKRGQNVTFRCDPISEHNRLYWYRQTLGQGPEFLTYFQNEAQLEKSRLLSDRFSAERPKGSFSTLEIQRTEQGDSAMYLCASSLDGSYEQYFGPGTRLTVT.

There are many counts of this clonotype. The CDR3: CASSHLIAGGGGEQFF. The CDR3 nucleotides are TGTGCCAGCAGCCACCTTATCGCGGGAGGGGGCGGTGAGCAGTTCTTC. This rearrangement joins TRBV7-3 to TRBJ2-1; TRBD2 aligns across 9 bases. CDR1 is SGHTA, CDR2 FQGTGA, per germline. Losses at the gene ends were 5 bases for V and 9 bases for J; bases not matched to a gene: 14. CDR3 size: 16 residues.

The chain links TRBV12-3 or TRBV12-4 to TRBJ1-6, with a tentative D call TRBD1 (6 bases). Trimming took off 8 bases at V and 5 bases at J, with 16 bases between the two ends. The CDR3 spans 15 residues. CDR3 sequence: CASQGRDTHNSPLHF. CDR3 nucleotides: TGTGCCAGCCAGGGACGGGACACCCATAATTCACCCCTCCACTTT.

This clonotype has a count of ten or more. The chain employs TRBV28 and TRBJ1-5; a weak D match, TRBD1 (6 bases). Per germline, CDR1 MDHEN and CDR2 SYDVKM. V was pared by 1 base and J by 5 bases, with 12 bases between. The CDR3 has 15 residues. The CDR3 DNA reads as TGTGCCAGCAGTTTATCTCGGGGGGCCCATCAGCCCCAGCATTTT. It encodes CASSLSRGAHQPQHF.

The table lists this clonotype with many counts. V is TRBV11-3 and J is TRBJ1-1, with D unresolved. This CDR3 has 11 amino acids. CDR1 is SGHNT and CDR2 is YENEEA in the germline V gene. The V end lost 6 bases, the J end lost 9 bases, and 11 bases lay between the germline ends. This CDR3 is CASSSRNQAFF. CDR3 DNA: TGTGCCAGCAGTAGCCGGAATCAAGCTTTCTTT.

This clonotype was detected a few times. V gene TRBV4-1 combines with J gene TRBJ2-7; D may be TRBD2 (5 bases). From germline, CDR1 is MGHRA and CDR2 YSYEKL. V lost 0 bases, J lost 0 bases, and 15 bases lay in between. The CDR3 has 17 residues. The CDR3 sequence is CASSQEDVALSSYEQYF. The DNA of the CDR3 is TGCGCCAGCAGCCAAGAGGACGTAGCGCTTAGCTCCTACGAGCAGTACTTC.

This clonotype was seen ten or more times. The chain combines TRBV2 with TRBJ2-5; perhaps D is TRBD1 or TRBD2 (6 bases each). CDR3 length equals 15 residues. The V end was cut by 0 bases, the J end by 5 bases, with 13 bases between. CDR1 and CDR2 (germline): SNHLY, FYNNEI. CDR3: CASSEARGVSETQYF. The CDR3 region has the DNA TGTGCCAGCAGTGAAGCGAGGGGGGTTTCGGAGACCCAGTACTTC.

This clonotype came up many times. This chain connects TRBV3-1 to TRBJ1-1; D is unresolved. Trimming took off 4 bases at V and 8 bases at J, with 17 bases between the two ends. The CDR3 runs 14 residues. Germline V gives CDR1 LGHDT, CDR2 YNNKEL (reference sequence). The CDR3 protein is CASSRLRRRAEAFF. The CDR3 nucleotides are TGTGCCAGCAGCCGGCTGCGGAGGCGGGCGGAAGCTTTCTTT.

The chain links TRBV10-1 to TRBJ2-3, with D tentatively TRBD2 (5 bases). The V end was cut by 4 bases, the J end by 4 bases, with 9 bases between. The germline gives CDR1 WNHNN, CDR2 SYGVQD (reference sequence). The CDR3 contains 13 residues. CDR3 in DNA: TGCGCCAGCAGTGCGGGAACCTCAGATACGCAGTATTTT. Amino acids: CASSAGTSDTQYF.

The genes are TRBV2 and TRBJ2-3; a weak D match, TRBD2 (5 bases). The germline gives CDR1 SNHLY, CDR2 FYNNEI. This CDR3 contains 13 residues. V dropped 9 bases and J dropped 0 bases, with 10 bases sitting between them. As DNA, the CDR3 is TGTGCCAGAGTCCGGGAAAGCACAGATACGCAGTATTTT. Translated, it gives CARVRESTDTQYF.

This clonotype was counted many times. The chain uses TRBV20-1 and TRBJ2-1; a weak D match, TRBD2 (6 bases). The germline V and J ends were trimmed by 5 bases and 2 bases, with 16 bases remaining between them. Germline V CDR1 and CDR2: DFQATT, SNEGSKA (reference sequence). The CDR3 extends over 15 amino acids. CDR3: CSAPSSDGAYNEQFF. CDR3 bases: TGCAGTGCTCCTTCTAGCGATGGGGCCTACAATGAGCAGTTCTTC.

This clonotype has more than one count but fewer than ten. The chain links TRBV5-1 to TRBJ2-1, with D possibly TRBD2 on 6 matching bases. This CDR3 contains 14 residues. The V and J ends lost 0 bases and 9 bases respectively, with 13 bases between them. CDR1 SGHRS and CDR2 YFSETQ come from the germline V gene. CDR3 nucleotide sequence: TGCGCCAGCAGCTTGGCCTCTACGGGGGTTGAGCAGTTCTTC. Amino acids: CASSLASTGVEQFF. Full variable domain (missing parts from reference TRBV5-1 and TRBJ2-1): KAGVTQTPRYLIKTRGQQVTLSCSPISGHRSVSWYQQTPGQGLQFLFEYFSETQRNKGNFPGRFSGRQFSNSRSEMNVSTLELGDSALYLCASSLASTGVEQFFGPGTRLTVL.

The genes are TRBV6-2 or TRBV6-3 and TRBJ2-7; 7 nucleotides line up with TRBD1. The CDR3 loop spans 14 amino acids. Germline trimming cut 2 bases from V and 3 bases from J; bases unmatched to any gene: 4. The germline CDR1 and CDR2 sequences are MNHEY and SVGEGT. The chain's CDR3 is CASSYRGQHYEQYF. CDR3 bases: TGTGCCAGCAGTTACCGGGGACAGCACTACGAGCAGTACTTC.

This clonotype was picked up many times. The CDR3 region is CAWSVATGTEAFF. DNA for the CDR3: TGTGCCTGGAGTGTAGCGACGGGAACTGAAGCTTTCTTT. The chain employs TRBV30 and TRBJ1-1; unclear D gene. This CDR3 is 13 amino acids long. Trimming stripped 0 bases from V and 5 bases from J, with 10 bases between. Germline V gives CDR1 GTSNPN, CDR2 SVGIG (reference sequence).

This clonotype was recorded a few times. The CDR3 nucleotides read TGTGCCAGCAGCTTTTCGGGATCTAACTATGGCTACACCTTC. Encoded protein: CASSFSGSNYGYTF. The V gene is TRBV7-9, the J gene TRBJ1-2; D is undetermined. The CDR3 covers 14 residues. V lost 3 bases and J 0 bases, leaving 8 bases between the germline ends. The germline V gene encodes CDR1 SEHNR and CDR2 FQNEAQ (reference sequence). The full variable domain, with the rest looked up from reference TRBV7-9 and TRBJ1-2, is DTGVSQNPRHKITKRGQNVTFRCDPISEHNRLYWYRQTLGQGPEFLTYFQNEAQLEKSRLLSDRFSAERPKGSFSTLEIQRTEQGDSAMYLCASSFSGSNYGYTFGSGTRLTVV.

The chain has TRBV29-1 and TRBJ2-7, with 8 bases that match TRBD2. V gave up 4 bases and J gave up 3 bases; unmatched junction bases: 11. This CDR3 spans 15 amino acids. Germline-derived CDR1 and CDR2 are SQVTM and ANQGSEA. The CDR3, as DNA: TGCAGCGTTGTCAACGGGAGGGCCGGGGGCTACGAGCAGTACTTC. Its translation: CSVVNGRAGGYEQYF.